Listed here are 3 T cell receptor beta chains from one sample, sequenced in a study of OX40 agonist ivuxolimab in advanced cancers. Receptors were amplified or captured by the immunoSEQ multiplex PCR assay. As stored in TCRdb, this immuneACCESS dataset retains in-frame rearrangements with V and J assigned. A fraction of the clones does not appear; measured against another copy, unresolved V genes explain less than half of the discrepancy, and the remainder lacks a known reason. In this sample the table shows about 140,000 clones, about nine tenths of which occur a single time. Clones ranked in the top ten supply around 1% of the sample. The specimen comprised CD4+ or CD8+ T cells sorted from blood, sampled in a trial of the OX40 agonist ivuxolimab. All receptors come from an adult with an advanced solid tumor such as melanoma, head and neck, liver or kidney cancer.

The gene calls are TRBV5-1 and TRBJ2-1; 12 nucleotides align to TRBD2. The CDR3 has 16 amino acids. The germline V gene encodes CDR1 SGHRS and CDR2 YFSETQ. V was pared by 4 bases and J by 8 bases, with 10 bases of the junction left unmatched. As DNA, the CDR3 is TGCGCCAGCAGCCGTGAGGGACTAGCGGGCGGATATGAGCAGTTCTTC. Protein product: CASSREGLAGGYEQFF.

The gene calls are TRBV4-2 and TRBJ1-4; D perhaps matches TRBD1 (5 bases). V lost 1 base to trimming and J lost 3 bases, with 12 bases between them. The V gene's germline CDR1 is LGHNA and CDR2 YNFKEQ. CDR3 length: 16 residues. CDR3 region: CASSQGYGTANEKLFF. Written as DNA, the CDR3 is TGTGCCAGCAGCCAAGGGTACGGGACTGCTAATGAAAAACTGTTTTTT.

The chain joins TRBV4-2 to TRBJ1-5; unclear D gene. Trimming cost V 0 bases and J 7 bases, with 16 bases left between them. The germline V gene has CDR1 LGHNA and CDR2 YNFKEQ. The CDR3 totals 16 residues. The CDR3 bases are TGTGCCAGCAGCCAAGATCACTGGAGGGATGACCAGCCCCAGCATTTT. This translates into CASSQDHWRDDQPQHF.